The clone carrying this T cell receptor (beta chain) came up many times. Its cognate antigen is unknown. The TCRbeta library incorporated unique molecular identifiers. One entry per CDR3 protein, called by TCRdb with MiXCR from the PCR reads. The repertoire holds 250,000 to 300,000 distinct CDR3 sequences, with approximately 10% as singletons. The CDR3 has 18 residues. Germline V lookup: CDR1 DFQATT, CDR2 SNEGSKA (reference sequence). Trimming cost V 0 bases and J 0 bases, with 19 bases left between them. This record belongs to a study of T-cell reconstitution after alpha-beta-depleted transplantation in children. Whole-study results and caveats: Alpha-beta T cells present about two months after transplant were reported to originate from several hundred expanded graft clones. The main origin of T-cell counts and diversity one year after transplant was newly produced T cells.

The clonotype originates from a male patient between 2 and 10 years old who had a stem cell transplant for chronic granulomatous disease, so the T cells may come from the graft donor. Here the sequenced sample was peripheral blood, taken 180 days after TCRalphabeta/CD19-depleted stem cell transplant. The genes are TRBV20-1 and TRBJ2-3; D possibly matches TRBD1 or TRBD2 (5 bases each). The CDR3 spells CSARDPNRGGSSTDTQYF. CDR3 bases: TGCAGTGCTAGAGACCCAAACCGGGGCGGATCTAGCACAGATACGCAGTATTTT.